These T cell receptor beta chains were read from a single sample in a study of T cell repertoires in cytomegalovirus infection. These receptors' antigens are unknown. Each CDR3 protein gets one entry after TCRdb re-called the reads with MiXCR. There are roughly 990,000 distinct CDR3 sequences in the sample; roughly 30% occur only once, and 13% lies in the top ten. Specimen: cultured CD8+ T cells from PBMCs, collected from culture after CMV antigen stimulation. The receptors shown here come from a human donor in good health (CMV status not recorded). Some clones in this sample may be carry-over from other donors' samples. Each CDR3 is given with its conserved first and last residue. A D gene is named only where the DNA matches it firmly. The size field is filled for only some rows; it gives once, few, many or a size class.

few,.,TRBV27,TRBJ2-3,TGTGCCAGCAGTTTGCGTGGGGTCCTGGGATTT,CASSLRGVLGF
many,TRBD1,TRBV7-2,TRBJ1-5,TGTGCCAGCAGCCGAGAACAGGGGGCTGGCAATCAGCCCCAGCATTTT,CASSREQGAGNQPQHF
.,TRBD1,TRBV12-3/TRBV12-4,TRBJ2-7,TGTGCCAGCAGTGACAGGGGGCACTACGAGCAGTACTTC,CASSDRGHYEQYF
.,TRBD1,TRBV6-5,TRBJ2-3,TGTGCCAGCAGTTACCCGGACAGGGGGGGCACAGATACGCAGTATTTT,CASSYPDRGGTDTQYF
.,.,TRBV6-5,TRBJ1-3,TGTGTCAGCCAAACTGGCGCAGGCTCCGACACCATATATTTT,CVSQTGAGSDTIYF
.,.,TRBV4-1,TRBJ2-1,TGCGCCAGCAGCCAAGATTGGTCGGGCCTAGCGTCCTACAATGAGCAGTTCTTC,CASSQDWSGLASYNEQFF
.,.,TRBV10-3,TRBJ1-2,TGTGCCATCAGTGAACCGGGACGACGGGTAGAATATGGCTACACCTTC,CAISEPGRRVEYGYTF
.,TRBD2,TRBV27,TRBJ2-3,TGTGCCAGCAGTTCCGGACTAGCGAGGACAGATACGCAGTATTTT,CASSSGLARTDTQYF
.,.,TRBV12-3/TRBV12-4,TRBJ1-1,TGTGCCAGCAGCCAAGGGCCGGTCGCTGAAGCTTTCTTT,CASSQGPVAEAFF
many,TRBD1,TRBV7-3,TRBJ2-3,TGTGCCAGCAGCCACCGACAGGGGAGCACAGATACGCAGTATTTT,CASSHRQGSTDTQYF
.,.,TRBV6-6,TRBJ2-3,TGTGCCAGCAGTTACTCCCTACAGGGCACAGATACGCAGTATTTT,CASSYSLQGTDTQYF
few,TRBD2,TRBV6-6,TRBJ2-1,TGTGCCAGCCGGGGGGGCCCCTCCTACAATGAGCAGTTCTTC,CASRGGPSYNEQFF
few,.,TRBV27,TRBJ2-3,TGTGCCAGCAGTTTTTTGGAGGGTGCAGATACGCAGTATTTT,CASSFLEGADTQYF
.,TRBD1,TRBV6-5,TRBJ2-1,TGTGCCAGCATGTTTGCGGGGACAGGGCGATTTGCATGGATCTTC,CASMFAGTGRFAWIF
.,.,TRBV7-9,TRBJ2-4,TGTGCCAGCAGCCCATTCGGGGAGCCGGGGGACATTCAGTACTTC,CASSPFGEPGDIQYF
.,TRBD1,TRBV7-9,TRBJ1-3,TGTGCCAGCAGCTTGAGTCGACTACCGGGACAGGACCTTTTTTACTCTGGAAACACCATATATTTT,CASSLSRLPGQDLFYSGNTIYF
.,TRBD1,TRBV5-3,TRBJ1-1,TGTGCCAGAAGCAGGGGGCTTCTAACGAACACTGAAGCTTTCTTT,CARSRGLLTNTEAFF
.,TRBD1,TRBV29-1,TRBJ2-6,TGCAGCGTTGAACCAACAGGGGACATCGGCTCTGGGGCCAACGTCCTGACTTTC,CSVEPTGDIGSGANVLTF
once,.,TRBV2,TRBJ1-1,TGTGCCAGCAGTGGGTGGAGGGGGGCTTTCTTT,CASSGWRGAFF
.,TRBD2,TRBV6-1,TRBJ2-1,TGTGCCAGCAGTGCTCGACTAGCGGGGTACTACAATGAGCAGTTCTTC,CASSARLAGYYNEQFF
.,.,TRBV7-6,TRBJ2-1,TGTGCCAGCAGCTTAGGTTTCGGGGTTTCCTACAATGAGCAGTTCTTC,CASSLGFGVSYNEQFF
.,.,TRBV4-3,TRBJ1-2,TGCACCAGCAGCCAAGCGGGAGGTGGGGCTGGCCCTAACTATGGCTACACCTTC,CTSSQAGGGAGPNYGYTF
many,TRBD2,TRBV7-6,TRBJ2-1,TGTGCCAGCAGCCCCGAGGGACTAGCGGCCTTAGGTGAGCAGTTCTTC,CASSPEGLAALGEQFF
.,.,TRBV7-9,TRBJ2-1,TGTGCCAGCACCCCTACGGGGGCCTCCTACAATGAGCAGTTCTTC,CASTPTGASYNEQFF
.,.,TRBV14,TRBJ2-3,TGTGCCAGCAGCCAAGATCCGATAGGGACCACAGATACGCAGTATTTT,CASSQDPIGTTDTQYF
.,.,TRBV11-2,TRBJ1-2,TGTGCCAGCAGCTTGTGGAGGACTAACTATGGCTACACCTTC,CASSLWRTNYGYTF
.,TRBD2,TRBV5-1,TRBJ2-7,TGCGCCAGCAGCCCCCCGCCTAGCGGGGGGGAGCAGTACTTC,CASSPPPSGGEQYF
many,TRBD1,TRBV28,TRBJ1-2,TGTGCCAGCAGTTTCGGGACAGGGCATTCATTATCTAACTATGGCTACACCTTC,CASSFGTGHSLSNYGYTF
few,TRBD1,TRBV12-5,TRBJ1-1,TGTGCTAGTTCCGGGACAGGGGGCTCTCGGTTGGACACTGAAGCTTTCTTT,CASSGTGGSRLDTEAFF
many,.,TRBV7-9,TRBJ2-1,TGTGCCAGCAGCCCTGACGATGAGCAGTTCTTC,CASSPDDEQFF
many,.,TRBV29-1,TRBJ1-1,TGCAGCGCCGGGGGGGGACCGAACACTGAAGCTTTCTTT,CSAGGGPNTEAFF
.,.,TRBV7-8,TRBJ1-5,TGTGCCAGCAGCTCTATCGATCGGAGTCAGCCCCAGCATTTT,CASSSIDRSQPQHF
.,.,TRBV27,TRBJ1-2,TGTGCCAGCAGTTTGAAAGGGTTTGGCTACACCTTC,CASSLKGFGYTF
.,.,TRBV5-4,TRBJ1-1,TGTGCCAGCAGTAAGAACACTGAAGCTTTCTTT,CASSKNTEAFF
few,.,TRBV4-1,TRBJ2-5,TGCGCCAGCAGCCAATGCGGGCCTGGGGAGACCCAGTACTTC,CASSQCGPGETQYF
.,.,TRBV12-3/TRBV12-4,TRBJ2-7,TGTGCCAGCAGCCCCTTCAGCAGGGACCCCTACGAGCAGTACTTC,CASSPFSRDPYEQYF
few,.,TRBV6-6,TRBJ1-1,TGTGCCAGCAGTTCCTGGCAGGGGAGTTTTCTGGCTTTCTTT,CASSSWQGSFLAFF
.,TRBD2,TRBV6-5,TRBJ2-1,TGTGCCAGCAGATCCCTCGGGGGGGGCTCCTACAATGAGCAGTTCTTC,CASRSLGGGSYNEQFF
.,.,TRBV19,TRBJ1-6,TGTGCCAGTAGTTACAGGGATGATGACTCACCCCTCCACTTT,CASSYRDDDSPLHF
few,.,TRBV28,TRBJ1-4,TGTGCCAGCAGTCCACGGGGGGGGGACGTTAATGAAAAACTGTTTTTT,CASSPRGGDVNEKLFF
.,.,TRBV6-5,TRBJ2-1,TGTGCCAGCAGTTTGGGAAACCTCTACAATGAGCAGTTCTTC,CASSLGNLYNEQFF
.,.,TRBV27,TRBJ1-4,TGTGCCAGCAGTTTGTGGCAGGAGAGGGCTGAAAAACTGTTTTTT,CASSLWQERAEKLFF